What follows describes a single T cell receptor beta chain. What it recognizes is unknown. This sample is drawn from a study of OX40 agonist ivuxolimab in advanced cancers. General study findings and limits: By week 6 at 0.1 to 3.0 mg/kg, blood CD4+ and CD8+ T cells had expanded clonally. Compared with CD4+, CD8+ T cells on average had more expanded clones.

Autoimmune disease history or systemic immunosuppression excluded patients. Blood sampling was done at baseline, cycle 4 day 1, and cycle 7 day 1. Sequenced by immunoSEQ multiplex PCR; TCRdb stores in-frame clones only, minus some. The sample holds tens of thousands of clones, about 86% seen once. CDR3 length: 16 amino acids. Trimming removed 5 bases from V and 3 bases from J; junction bases left unmatched: 9. Germline V gene data show CDR1 as SGHVS and CDR2 as FQNEAQ. The receptor was derived from an adult with an advanced solid tumor such as melanoma, head and neck, liver or kidney cancer. Material: CD4+ or CD8+ T cells sorted from blood, obtained in a trial of the OX40 agonist ivuxolimab. This chain uses TRBV7-8 with TRBJ2-4, with 8 bases aligning to TRBD2. CDR3 loop: CASSPPRGGGKNIQYF. For the CDR3, the DNA is TGTGCCAGCAGCCCCCCTCGGGGGGGCGGCAAAAACATTCAGTACTTC.